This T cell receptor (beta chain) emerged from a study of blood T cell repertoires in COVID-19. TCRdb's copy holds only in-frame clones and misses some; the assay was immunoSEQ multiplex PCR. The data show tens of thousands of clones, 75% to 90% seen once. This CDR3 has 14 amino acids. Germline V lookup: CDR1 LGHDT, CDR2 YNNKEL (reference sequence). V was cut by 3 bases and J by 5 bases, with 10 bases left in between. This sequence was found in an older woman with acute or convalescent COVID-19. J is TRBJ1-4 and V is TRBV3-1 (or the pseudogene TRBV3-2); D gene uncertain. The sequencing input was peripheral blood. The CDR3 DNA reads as TGTGCCAGCAGCCATGAGGCCGGGAATGAAAAACTGTTTTTT. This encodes CASSHEAGNEKLFF.